This T cell receptor (beta chain) derives from a study of blood T cells in healthy people across ages. A second PCR, run for about 7 to 12 cycles, used a sample-barcoded 5' primer plus a J-beta primer mix. A template-switch adaptor with 12 random nucleotides tagged each cDNA molecule. TCRdb re-called the 5' RACE reads with MiXCR, one entry per CDR3 protein. The repertoire holds over 600,000 distinct CDR3 sequences, roughly 46% seen once, with 15% to 20% in the top ten. Of note for this clonotype: Its specificity is unknown.

Overall study results and limits: Diversity was higher, and naive CD4+ cells more numerous, in long-lived donors than in aged donors. The authors considered diversity estimates from one million T cells to be underestimates.

Trimming stripped 7 bases from V and 3 bases from J, with 13 bases between. This CDR3 contains 13 residues. The germline V gene encodes CDR1 MDHEN and CDR2 SYDVKM. Sequencing was done on a sample of blood. The gene calls are TRBV28 and TRBJ2-7, with a weak D call TRBD1 (5 bases). The sequence came from a man older than 75 in good health. In DNA, the CDR3 is TGTGCCAGCACCTCGACAGCTAACTACGAGCAGTACTTC. Its protein product is CASTSTANYEQYF.